This T cell receptor beta chain was obtained from a study of T cells after yellow fever vaccination. CDR3 length: 12 residues. The germline CDR1 and CDR2 sequences are MNHEY and SVGAGI. V lost 5 bases, J lost 6 bases, and 7 bases lay in between. The table lists this clonotype with a few counts. TCRdb re-called the 5' RACE reads through MiXCR, storing one row per CDR3 protein. The data hold about 96,000 distinct CDR3 sequences, with 8% to 10% observed a single time. The TCR comes from a man aged 18 to 29 who received the YFV17D yellow fever vaccine. V usage is TRBV6-5 and J usage is TRBJ2-2, with D perhaps TRBD1 (5 bases). The input for sequencing was CD8+ T cells not binding an NS4B(214-222) dextramer, sorted from PBMCs, taken around 15 days after the first yellow fever vaccination. CDR3 residues: CASSPGSGELFF. DNA for the CDR3: TGTGCCAGCAGTCCAGGGTCCGGGGAGCTGTTTTTT.